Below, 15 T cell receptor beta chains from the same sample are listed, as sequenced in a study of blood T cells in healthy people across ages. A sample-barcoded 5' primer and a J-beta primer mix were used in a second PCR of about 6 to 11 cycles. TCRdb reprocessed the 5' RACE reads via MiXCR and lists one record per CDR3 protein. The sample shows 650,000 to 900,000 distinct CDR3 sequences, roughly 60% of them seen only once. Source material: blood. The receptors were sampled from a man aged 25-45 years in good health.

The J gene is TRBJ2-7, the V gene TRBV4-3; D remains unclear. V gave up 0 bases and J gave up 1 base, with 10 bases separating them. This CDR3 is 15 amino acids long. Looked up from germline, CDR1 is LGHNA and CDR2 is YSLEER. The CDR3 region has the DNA TGCGCCAGCAGCCAAGATCTAGGCAGGTCCTACGAGCAGTACTTC. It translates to CASSQDLGRSYEQYF.

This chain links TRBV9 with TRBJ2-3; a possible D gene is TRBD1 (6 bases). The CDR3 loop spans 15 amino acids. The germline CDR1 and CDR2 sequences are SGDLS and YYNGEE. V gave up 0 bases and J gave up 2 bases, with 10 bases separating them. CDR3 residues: CASSVAGAITDTQYF. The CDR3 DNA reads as TGTGCCAGCAGCGTAGCAGGGGCGATCACAGATACGCAGTATTTT.

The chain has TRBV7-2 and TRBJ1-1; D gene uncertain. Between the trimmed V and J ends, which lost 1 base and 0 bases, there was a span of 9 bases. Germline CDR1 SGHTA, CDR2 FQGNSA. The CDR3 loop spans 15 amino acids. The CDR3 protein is CASSLDAALNTEAFF. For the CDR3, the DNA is TGTGCCAGCAGCTTAGACGCAGCATTGAACACTGAAGCTTTCTTT.

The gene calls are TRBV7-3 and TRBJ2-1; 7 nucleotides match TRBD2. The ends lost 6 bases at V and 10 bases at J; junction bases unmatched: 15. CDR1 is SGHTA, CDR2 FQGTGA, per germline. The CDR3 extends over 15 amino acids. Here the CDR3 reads CASSTGTTLREEQFF. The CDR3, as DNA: TGTGCCAGCAGTACCGGGACTACGCTCAGGGAGGAGCAGTTCTTC.

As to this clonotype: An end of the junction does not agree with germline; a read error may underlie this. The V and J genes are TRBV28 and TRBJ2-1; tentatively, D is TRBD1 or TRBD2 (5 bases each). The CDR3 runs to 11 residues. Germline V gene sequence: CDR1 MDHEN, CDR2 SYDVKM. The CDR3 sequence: CASSLEGLEFF. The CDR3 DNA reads TGTGCCAGTAGTTTAGAGGGGTTAGAGTTCTTC.

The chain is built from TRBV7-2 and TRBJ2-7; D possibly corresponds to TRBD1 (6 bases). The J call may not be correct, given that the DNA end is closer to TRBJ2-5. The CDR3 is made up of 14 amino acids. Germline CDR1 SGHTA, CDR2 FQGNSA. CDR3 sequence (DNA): TGTGCCAGCAGTCTCAGCCCCCAGGGGGAGACCCAGTACTTC. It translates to CASSLSPQGETQYF.

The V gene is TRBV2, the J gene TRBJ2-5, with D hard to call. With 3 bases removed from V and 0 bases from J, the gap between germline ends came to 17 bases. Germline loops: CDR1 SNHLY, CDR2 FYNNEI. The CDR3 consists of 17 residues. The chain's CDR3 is CASSDKPPQHYQETQYF. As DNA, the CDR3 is TGTGCCAGCAGTGATAAGCCCCCACAGCACTACCAAGAGACCCAGTACTTC.

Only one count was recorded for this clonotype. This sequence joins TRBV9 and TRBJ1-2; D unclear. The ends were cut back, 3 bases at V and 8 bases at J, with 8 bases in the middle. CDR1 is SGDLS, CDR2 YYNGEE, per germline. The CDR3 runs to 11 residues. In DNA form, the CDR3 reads TGTGCCAGCAGCGAGGTCAGCGGCTACACCTTC. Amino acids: CASSEVSGYTF.

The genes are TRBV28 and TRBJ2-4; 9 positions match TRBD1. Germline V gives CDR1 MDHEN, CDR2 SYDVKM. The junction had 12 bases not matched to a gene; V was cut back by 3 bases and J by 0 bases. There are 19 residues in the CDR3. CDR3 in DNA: TGTGCCAGCAGTTTCCCGACAGGGGGGGGTTCTGTAGCCAAAAACATTCAGTACTTC. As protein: CASSFPTGGGSVAKNIQYF. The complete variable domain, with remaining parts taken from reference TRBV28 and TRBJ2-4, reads DVKVTQSSRYLVKRTGEKVFLECVQDMDHENMFWYRQDPGLGLRLIYFSYDVKMKEKGDIPEGYSVSREKKERFSLILESASTNQTSMYLCASSFPTGGGSVAKNIQYFGAGTRLSVL.

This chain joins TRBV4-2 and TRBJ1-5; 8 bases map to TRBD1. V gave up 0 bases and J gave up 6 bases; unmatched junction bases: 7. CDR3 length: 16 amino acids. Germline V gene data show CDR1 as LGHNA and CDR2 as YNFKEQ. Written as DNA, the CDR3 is TGTGCCAGCAGCCAAGAGTTTTGGGACAGGAGTCAGCCCCAGCATTTT. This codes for CASSQEFWDRSQPQHF.

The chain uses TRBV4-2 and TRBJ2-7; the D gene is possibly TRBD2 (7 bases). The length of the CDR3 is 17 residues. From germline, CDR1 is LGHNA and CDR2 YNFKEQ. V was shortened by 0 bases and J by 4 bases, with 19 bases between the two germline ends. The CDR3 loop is CASSQDRLRRGPYEQYF. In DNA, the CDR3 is TGTGCCAGCAGCCAAGATCGGCTCCGGCGGGGGCCGTACGAGCAGTACTTC.

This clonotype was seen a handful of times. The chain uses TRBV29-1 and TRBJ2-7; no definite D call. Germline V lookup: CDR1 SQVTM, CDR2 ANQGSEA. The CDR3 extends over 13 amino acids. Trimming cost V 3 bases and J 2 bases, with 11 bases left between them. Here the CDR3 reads CSVDGQNPYEQYF. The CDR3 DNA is TGCAGCGTTGATGGGCAGAACCCCTACGAGCAGTACTTC.

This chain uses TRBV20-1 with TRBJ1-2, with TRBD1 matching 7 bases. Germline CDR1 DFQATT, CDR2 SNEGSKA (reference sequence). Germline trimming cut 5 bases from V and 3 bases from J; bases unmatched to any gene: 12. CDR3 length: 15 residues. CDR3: CSAPRDSIGDYGYTF. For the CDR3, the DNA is TGCAGTGCTCCCCGGGACAGCATAGGGGACTATGGCTACACCTTC.

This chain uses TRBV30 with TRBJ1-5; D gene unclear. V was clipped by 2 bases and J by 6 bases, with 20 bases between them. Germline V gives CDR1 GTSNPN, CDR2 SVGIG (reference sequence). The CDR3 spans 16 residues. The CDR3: CAWSFRRGSQTQPQHF. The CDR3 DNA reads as TGTGCCTGGAGTTTCCGCCGGGGATCGCAGACTCAGCCCCAGCATTTT.

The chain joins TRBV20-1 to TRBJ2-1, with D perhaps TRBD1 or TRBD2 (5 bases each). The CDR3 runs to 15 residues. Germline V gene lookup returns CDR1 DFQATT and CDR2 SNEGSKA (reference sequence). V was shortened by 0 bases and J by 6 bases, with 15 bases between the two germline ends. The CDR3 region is CSARDGTVFSNEQFF. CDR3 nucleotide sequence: TGCAGTGCTAGAGATGGGACGGTGTTTAGCAATGAGCAGTTCTTC.